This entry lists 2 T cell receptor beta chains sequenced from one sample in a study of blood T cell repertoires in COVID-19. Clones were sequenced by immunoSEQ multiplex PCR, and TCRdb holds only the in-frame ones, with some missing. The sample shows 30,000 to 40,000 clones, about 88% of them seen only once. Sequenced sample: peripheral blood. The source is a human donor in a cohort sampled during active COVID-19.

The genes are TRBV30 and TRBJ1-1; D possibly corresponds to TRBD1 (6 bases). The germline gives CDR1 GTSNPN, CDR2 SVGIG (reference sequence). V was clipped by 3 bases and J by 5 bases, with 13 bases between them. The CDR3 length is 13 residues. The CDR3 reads CAWRDQGWTEAFF. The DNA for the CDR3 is TGTGCCTGGAGGGACCAGGGGTGGACTGAAGCTTTCTTT.

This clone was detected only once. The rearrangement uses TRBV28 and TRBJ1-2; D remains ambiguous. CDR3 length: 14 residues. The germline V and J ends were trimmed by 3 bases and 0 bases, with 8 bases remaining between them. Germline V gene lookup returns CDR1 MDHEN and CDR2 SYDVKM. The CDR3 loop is CASSFRGTNYGYTF. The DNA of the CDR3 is TGTGCCAGCAGTTTTCGCGGAACTAACTATGGCTACACCTTC.